Each of the 2 T cell receptor beta chains below was sequenced from the same sample in a study of identical twins. TCRdb re-called the 5' RACE reads through MiXCR, storing one row per CDR3 protein. The sample carries some 270,000 distinct CDR3 sequences, about 8% recorded once. These same records also appear under a second study, on yellow fever vaccine responses in identical twins.

Sequences were obtained from CD8+ T cells sorted from blood. These receptors all stem from a woman between 18 and 30 years old in good health.

The table lists this clonotype with many counts. This chain joins TRBV6-2 or TRBV6-3 and TRBJ2-5, with 12 bases lining up with TRBD2. Unmatched junction bases numbered 6, after V lost 5 bases and J lost 5 bases. The CDR3 runs 15 residues. Germline CDR1 MNHEY, CDR2 SVGEGT. Written as DNA, the CDR3 is TGTGCCAGCAGTCGACTAGCGGGAGAGGGGGAGACCCAGTACTTC. Its translation is CASSRLAGEGETQYF.

The chain joins TRBV7-2 to TRBJ2-7; D is uncertain. CDR3 length: 13 residues. Trimming cost V 5 bases and J 2 bases, with 10 bases left between them. From germline, CDR1 is SGHTA and CDR2 FQGNSA. The CDR3 nucleotides are TGTGCCAGCAGCCACCCGGCAGCCTACGAGCAGTACTTC. Translating gives CASSHPAAYEQYF.